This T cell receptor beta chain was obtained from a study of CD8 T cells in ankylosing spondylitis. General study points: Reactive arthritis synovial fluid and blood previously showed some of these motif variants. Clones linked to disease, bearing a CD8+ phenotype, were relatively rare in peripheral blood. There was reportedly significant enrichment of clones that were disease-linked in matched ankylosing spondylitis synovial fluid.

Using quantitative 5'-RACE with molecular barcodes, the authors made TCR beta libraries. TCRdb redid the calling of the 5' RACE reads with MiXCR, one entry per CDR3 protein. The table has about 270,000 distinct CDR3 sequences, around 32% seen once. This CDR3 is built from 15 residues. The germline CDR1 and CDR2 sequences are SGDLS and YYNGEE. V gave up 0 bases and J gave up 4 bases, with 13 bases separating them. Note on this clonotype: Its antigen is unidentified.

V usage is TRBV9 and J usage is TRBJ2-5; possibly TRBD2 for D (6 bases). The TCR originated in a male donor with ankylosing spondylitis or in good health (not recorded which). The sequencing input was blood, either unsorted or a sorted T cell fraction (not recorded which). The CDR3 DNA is TGTGCCAGCAGCGTAGTGGAGGGTCTCCGAGAGACCCAGTACTTC. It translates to CASSVVEGLRETQYF.